The T cell receptor beta chain under discussion was sequenced for a study of shared T cell receptors in the human thymus. Clones were sequenced by immunoSEQ multiplex PCR, and TCRdb holds only the in-frame ones, with some missing. The sample yields over 65,000 clones, nearly 95% seen once. V shed 0 bases and J shed 1 base, with 3 bases lying between them. Germline lookup yields CDR1 MGHRA and CDR2 YSYEKL. This CDR3 contains 13 residues. The sequenced material came from thymocytes. This receptor was obtained from a human donor. The chain recombines TRBV4-1 with TRBJ1-1; no clear D gene. In DNA form, the CDR3 reads TGCGCCAGCAGCCAAGACGGGAACACTGAAGCTTTCTTT. As protein: CASSQDGNTEAFF.